These 6 T cell receptor beta chains originate from one sample sequenced in a study of T cells in Graves' hyperthyroidism and ophthalmopathy. TCR beta CDR3 regions were amplified from RNA. The HTBI set primed first-round TCR CDR3 RT-PCR. TCRdb processed the multiplex PCR reads anew with MiXCR; each CDR3 protein has one entry. Altogether approximately 500,000 distinct CDR3 sequences are present, under 60% being singletons, with the ten largest covering about 8%. The sequenced material came from peripheral blood or thyroid tissue (not recorded which). These receptors all stem from a woman younger than 30 with Graves' hyperthyroidism.

The chain has TRBV20-1 and TRBJ1-3; D not certain. Germline values: CDR1 DFQATT, CDR2 SNEGSKA (reference sequence). This CDR3 is built from 12 residues. Trimming removed 0 bases from V and 4 bases from J, with 4 bases in between. CDR3 region: CSAREGGNTIYF. As DNA, the CDR3 is TGCAGTGCTAGAGAGGGGGGAAACACCATATATTTT.

The gene calls are TRBV6-5 and TRBJ1-1, with D perhaps matching TRBD1 (6 bases). The CDR3 loop spans 12 amino acids. V lost 5 bases, J lost 8 bases, and 12 bases lay in between. The germline gives CDR1 MNHEY, CDR2 SVGAGI. CDR3 DNA sequence: TGTGCCAGCAGTACCATCGGACAGGAAGCTTTCTTT. This sequence encodes CASSTIGQEAFF.

J is TRBJ1-5 and V is TRBV29-1; 12 bases align to TRBD1. Germline V CDR1 and CDR2: SQVTM, ANQGSEA. V was clipped by 0 bases and J by 7 bases; unmatched bases: 13. The CDR3 consists of 18 residues. The CDR3 region is CSVEEGDRGRRTQQPQHF. In nucleotides, the CDR3 is TGCAGCGTTGAAGAAGGGGACAGGGGGCGCCGAACCCAGCAGCCCCAGCATTTT.

The V and J genes are TRBV12-3 or TRBV12-4 and TRBJ2-1; no reliable D call. The ends were cut back, 9 bases at V and 9 bases at J, with 9 bases in the middle. There are 10 residues in the CDR3. Written as DNA, the CDR3 is TGTGCCAGTAGAATGGGTGAGCAGTTCTTC. Amino acid sequence: CASRMGEQFF.

This clonotype has more than one count but fewer than ten. The chain couples TRBV4-1 to TRBJ2-2; D remains ambiguous. V was pared by 0 bases and J by 6 bases, with 2 bases between. Germline values: CDR1 MGHRA, CDR2 YSYEKL. This CDR3 contains 12 residues. CDR3 DNA sequence: TGCGCCAGCAGCCAAGATCCCGGGGAGCTGTTTTTT. Its protein is CASSQDPGELFF.

This clonotype was recorded many times. In DNA, the CDR3 is TGTGCCAGCAGCCAAACGGGACTATCAGTCTCGTACGAGCAGTACTTC. It is translated as CASSQTGLSVSYEQYF. This chain joins TRBV3-1 and TRBJ2-7, with 7 positions matching TRBD2. V shed 2 bases, J shed 4 bases, and the junction held 11 bases outside the gene matches. The CDR3 consists of 16 residues. Germline V gives CDR1 LGHDT, CDR2 YNNKEL (reference sequence).